The rows below give T cell receptor beta chains drawn from one sample of a study of blood T cell repertoires in COVID-19. Sequencing was performed with immunoSEQ multiplex PCR; in TCRdb, only in-frame clones are kept and a portion is missing. Of 300,000 to 450,000 clones listed, 85% to 90% are singletons. Sequenced material: PBMCs or T cells enriched from blood (not recorded which). Source of these receptors: a woman in her twenties or thirties who had been exposed to COVID-19. CDR3s include the opening cysteine and the closing phenylalanine or tryptophan. The D gene is left open where the match is weak. Clone size is not always given. Where it is, it says once, few, many or a class for expanded clones.

TRBD2,TRBV29-1,NA,TRBJ2-1,12,TGCAGCGGGACTAGCGGGAGAGGTGAGCAGTTCTTC,CSGTSGRGEQFF
NA,TRBV7-9,NA,TRBJ2-5,14,TGTGCCAGCAGCGACACTAGCCGTAAAGAGACCCAGTACTTC,CASSDTSRKETQYF
TRBD1,TRBV7-2,NA,TRBJ1-3,15,TGTGCCAGCAGCCCGACAGGGCCCTCTGGAAACACCATATATTTT,CASSPTGPSGNTIYF
TRBD1,TRBV7-8,many,TRBJ1-1,14,TGTGCCAGCAGCCTTACAGGGGGCCAATCACAAGCTTTCTTT,CASSLTGGQSQAFF
TRBD1,TRBV7-6,NA,TRBJ1-1,14,TGTGCCAGCAGCTTAAAAGGGGGCTACACTGAAGCTTTCTTT,CASSLKGGYTEAFF
TRBD1,TRBV10-1,NA,TRBJ1-1,13,TGCGCCAGCAGTGAGTACAGGGGAGGTGAAGCTTTCTTT,CASSEYRGGEAFF
NA,TRBV21-1,once,TRBJ2-3,19,TGTGCCAGCAGCAAAGCGCCTCACCCCCGACTAGCGGTTCACTATACGCAGTATTTT,CASSKAPHPRLAVHYTQYF
NA,TRBV5-1,NA,TRBJ2-5,13,TGCGCCAGCAGCTTGGAGACAGCCGCCGTTCGGTACTTC,CASSLETAAVRYF
TRBD1,TRBV9,few,TRBJ1-2,15,TGTGCCAGCAGCGTAGGATTGGGACAGGGCTACGGCTACACCTTC,CASSVGLGQGYGYTF
NA,TRBV29-1,NA,TRBJ1-1,12,TGCAGCGGGGCTGGTCCTAACACTGAAGCTTTCTTT,CSGAGPNTEAFF
TRBD2,TRBV4-1,NA,TRBJ2-5,17,TGCGCCAGCAGCCAAGAAGGTGGGAGGGCCGGGTTAGAGACCCAGTACTTC,CASSQEGGRAGLETQYF
TRBD1,TRBV6-6,NA,TRBJ2-3,12,TGTGCCAGCAGTTACCGGGGACAGGATCCGTATTTT,CASSYRGQDPYF
NA,TRBV1,NA,TRBJ2-3,13,TGCACCAGCAGCTGGGGGGAGGCAGATACGCAGTATTTT,CTSSWGEADTQYF
NA,TRBV3-1/TRBV3-2,NA,TRBJ1-6,15,TGTGCCAGCAGCCGCACGGGGTCGTCTAATTCACCCCTCCACTTT,CASSRTGSSNSPLHF
TRBD1,TRBV19,NA,TRBJ2-3,12,TGTGCCAGTAGTGTAGGACAGGGAGCGCAGTATTTT,CASSVGQGAQYF
TRBD2,TRBV11-3,NA,TRBJ2-7,14,TGTGCCAGCACCCAGCGGGAGGGGACCTACGAGCAGTACTTC,CASTQREGTYEQYF
NA,TRBV11-2,NA,TRBJ1-4,13,TGTGCCAGCAGCTTACCAGGGGATGAAAAACTGTTTTTT,CASSLPGDEKLFF
NA,TRBV14,NA,TRBJ1-3,14,TGTGCCAGCAGCCAAGAACTGGTCGGAAACACCATATATTTT,CASSQELVGNTIYF
NA,TRBV10-3,NA,TRBJ1-1,14,TGTGCCATCAGTAATTCAACGGTGCGCCGTGAAGCTTTCTTT,CAISNSTVRREAFF
TRBD2,TRBV29-1,NA,TRBJ2-7,16,TGCAGCGTTGATGGCGTCAAGCGGGAGGGCTCCTACGAGCAGTACTTC,CSVDGVKREGSYEQYF
TRBD1,TRBV5-8,NA,TRBJ1-4,17,TGTGCCAGCAAGAAACGAGACAGGGGGCTACCCAATGAAAAACTGTTTTTT,CASKKRDRGLPNEKLFF
NA,TRBV4-2,NA,TRBJ1-3,13,TGTGCCAGCAGCCAAGATTTGGAGAAGACCATATATTTT,CASSQDLEKTIYF
NA,TRBV29-1,NA,TRBJ2-5,11,TGCAGCGGCGGCCGCCAAGAGACCCAGTACTTC,CSGGRQETQYF